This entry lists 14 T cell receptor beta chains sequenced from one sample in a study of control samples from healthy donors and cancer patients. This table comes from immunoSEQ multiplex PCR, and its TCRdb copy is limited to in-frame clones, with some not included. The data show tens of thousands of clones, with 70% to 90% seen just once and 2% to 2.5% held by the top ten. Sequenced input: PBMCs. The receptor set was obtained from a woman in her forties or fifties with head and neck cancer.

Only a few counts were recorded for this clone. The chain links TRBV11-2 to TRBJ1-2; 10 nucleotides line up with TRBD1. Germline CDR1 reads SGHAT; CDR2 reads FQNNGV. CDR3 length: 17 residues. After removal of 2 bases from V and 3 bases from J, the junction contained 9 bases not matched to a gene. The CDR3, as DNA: TGTGCCAGCAGCTTACGACCGGGACAGGGGTTCGACTATGGCTACACCTTC. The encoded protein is CASSLRPGQGFDYGYTF.

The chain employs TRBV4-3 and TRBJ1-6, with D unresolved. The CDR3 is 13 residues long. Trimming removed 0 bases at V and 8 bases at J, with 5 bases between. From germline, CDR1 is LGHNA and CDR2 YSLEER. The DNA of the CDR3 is TGCGCCAGCAGCCAAGATGGGTATTCACCCCTCCACTTT. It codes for CASSQDGYSPLHF.

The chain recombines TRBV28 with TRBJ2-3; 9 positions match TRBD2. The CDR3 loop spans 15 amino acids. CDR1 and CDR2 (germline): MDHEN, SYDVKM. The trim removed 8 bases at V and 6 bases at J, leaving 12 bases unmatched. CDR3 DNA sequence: TGTGCCAGCTCCCCCATCCTGCGGGGGGGGGATACGCAGTATTTT. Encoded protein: CASSPILRGGDTQYF.

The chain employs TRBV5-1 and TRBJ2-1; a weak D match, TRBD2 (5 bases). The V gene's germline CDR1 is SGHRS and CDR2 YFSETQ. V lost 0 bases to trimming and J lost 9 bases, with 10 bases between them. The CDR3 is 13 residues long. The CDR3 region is CASSLDGTSEQFF. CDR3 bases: TGCGCCAGCAGCTTGGACGGCACTAGTGAGCAGTTCTTC.

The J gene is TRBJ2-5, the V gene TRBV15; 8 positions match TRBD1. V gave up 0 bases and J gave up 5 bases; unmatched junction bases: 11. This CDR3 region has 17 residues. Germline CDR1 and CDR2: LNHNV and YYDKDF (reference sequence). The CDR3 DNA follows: TGTGCCACCAGCAGAGATTTCGGACAGGGTGGTCGGGAGACCCAGTACTTC. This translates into CATSRDFGQGGRETQYF.

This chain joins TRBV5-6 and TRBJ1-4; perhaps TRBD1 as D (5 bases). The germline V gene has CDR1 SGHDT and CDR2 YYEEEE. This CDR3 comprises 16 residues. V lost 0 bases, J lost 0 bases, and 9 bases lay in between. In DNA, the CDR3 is TGTGCCAGCAGCTTGGCCGTGGGGGCAACTAATGAAAAACTGTTTTTT. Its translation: CASSLAVGATNEKLFF. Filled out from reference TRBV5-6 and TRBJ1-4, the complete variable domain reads DAGVTQSPTHLIKTRGQQVTLRCSPKSGHDTVSWYQQALGQGPQFIFQYYEEEERQRGNFPDRFSGHQFPNYSSELNVNALLLGDSALYLCASSLAVGATNEKLFFGSGTQLSVL.

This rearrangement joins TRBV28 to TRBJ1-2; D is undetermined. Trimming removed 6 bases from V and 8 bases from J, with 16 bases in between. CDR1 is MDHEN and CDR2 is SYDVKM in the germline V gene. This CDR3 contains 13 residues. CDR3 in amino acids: CASRPDPQSGYTF. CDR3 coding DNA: TGTGCCAGCAGGCCCGACCCCCAGTCCGGCTACACCTTC.

The chain's CDR3 is CASSLNAEGNTIYF. CDR3 sequence (DNA): TGCGCCAGCAGCTTAAATGCCGAAGGAAACACCATATATTTT. The gene calls are TRBV5-1 and TRBJ1-3; D is unclear. The CDR3 contains 14 residues. In germline, CDR1 is SGHRS, CDR2 YFSETQ. Trimming removed 2 bases at V and 4 bases at J, with 10 bases between. The full variable domain, completed using reference TRBV5-1 and TRBJ1-3, is KAGVTQTPRYLIKTRGQQVTLSCSPISGHRSVSWYQQTPGQGLQFLFEYFSETQRNKGNFPGRFSGRQFSNSRSEMNVSTLELGDSALYLCASSLNAEGNTIYFGEGSWLTVV.

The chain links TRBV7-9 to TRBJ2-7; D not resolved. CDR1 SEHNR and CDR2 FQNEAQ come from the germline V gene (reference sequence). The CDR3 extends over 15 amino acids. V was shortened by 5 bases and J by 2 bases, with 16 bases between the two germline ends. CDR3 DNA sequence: TGTGCCAGCAGCCCAAGCCGGGCCCTACCCTACGAGCAGTACTTC. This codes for CASSPSRALPYEQYF.

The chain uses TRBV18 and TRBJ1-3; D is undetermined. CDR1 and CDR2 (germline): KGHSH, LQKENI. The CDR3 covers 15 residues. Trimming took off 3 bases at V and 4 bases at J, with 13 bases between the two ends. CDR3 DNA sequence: TGTGCCAGCTCACCTTCCGGGGATCCGGGAAACACCATATATTTT. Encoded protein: CASSPSGDPGNTIYF.

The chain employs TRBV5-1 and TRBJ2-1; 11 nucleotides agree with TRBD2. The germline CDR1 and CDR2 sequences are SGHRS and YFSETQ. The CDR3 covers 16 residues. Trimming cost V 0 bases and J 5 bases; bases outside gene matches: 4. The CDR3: CASSLVAGGPNNEQFF. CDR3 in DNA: TGCGCCAGCAGCTTGGTAGCGGGGGGGCCAAACAATGAGCAGTTCTTC.

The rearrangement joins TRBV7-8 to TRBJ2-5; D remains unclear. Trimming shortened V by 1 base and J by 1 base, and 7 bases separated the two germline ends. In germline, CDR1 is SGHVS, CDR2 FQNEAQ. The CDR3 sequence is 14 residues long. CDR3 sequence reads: CASSLGRIQETQYF. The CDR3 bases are TGTGCCAGCAGCTTAGGACGTATCCAAGAGACCCAGTACTTC.

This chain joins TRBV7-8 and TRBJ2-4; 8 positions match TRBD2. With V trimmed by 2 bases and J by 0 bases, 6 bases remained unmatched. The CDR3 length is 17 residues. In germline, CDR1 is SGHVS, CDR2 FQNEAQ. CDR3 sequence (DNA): TGTGCCAGCAGCTTACAGCTAGCGGGCTTAGCCAAAAACATTCAGTACTTC. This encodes CASSLQLAGLAKNIQYF. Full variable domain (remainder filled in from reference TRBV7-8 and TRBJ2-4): GAGVSQSPRYKVAKRGQDVALRCDPISGHVSLFWYQQALGQGPEFLTYFQNEAQLDKSGLPSDRFFAERPEGSVSTLKIQRTQQEDSAVYLCASSLQLAGLAKNIQYFGAGTRLSVL.

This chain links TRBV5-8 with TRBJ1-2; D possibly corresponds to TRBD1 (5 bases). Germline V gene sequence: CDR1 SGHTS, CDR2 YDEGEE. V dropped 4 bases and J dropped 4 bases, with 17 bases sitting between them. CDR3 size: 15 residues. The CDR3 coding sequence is TGTGCCAGCAGCGGGACGGGACTTCTCATCTATGGCTACACCTTC. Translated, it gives CASSGTGLLIYGYTF.